Described below is a single T cell receptor beta chain sequence and its context. Its antigen is currently unknown. Assay used: immunoSEQ multiplex PCR; TCRdb lists only in-frame clones, some missing. The sample holds roughly 120,000 clones, more than 85% seen once. This specimen comes from a study of T cell responses to AZD1222 COVID-19 vaccine. General study results and limits: There were vaccine-associated CD4 TCRs across spike, dominant at 160-218 and 743-854.

V was cut by 4 bases and J by 8 bases, with 18 bases left in between. CDR1 and CDR2 from the germline V gene are SGHNT and YYREEE (reference sequence). The CDR3 totals 15 residues. V is TRBV5-4 and J is TRBJ1-4, with D tentatively TRBD1 (5 bases). Source: peripheral blood, taken on day 0 of AZD1222 vaccination. The sequence derives from an adult in good health. CDR3 DNA sequence: TGTGCCAGCAGCCCTTTCGCCCAGGGATCGGAAAAACTGTTTTTT. It encodes CASSPFAQGSEKLFF. Full variable domain (rest looked up from reference TRBV5-4 and TRBJ1-4): ETGVTQSPTHLIKTRGQQVTLRCSSQSGHNTVSWYQQALGQGPQFIFQYYREEENGRGNFPPRFSGLQFPNYSSELNVNALELDDSALYLCASSPFAQGSEKLFFGSGTQLSVL.